Listed here are 26 T cell receptor beta chains from one sample, sequenced in a study of blood T cells in healthy people across ages. Through a sample-barcoded 5' primer and a J-beta primer mix, a second PCR was run for roughly 6 to 12 cycles. Each CDR3 protein gets one entry after TCRdb re-called the 5' RACE reads with MiXCR. The sample carries roughly 800,000 distinct CDR3 sequences, over 45% recorded once. Sequences were obtained from blood. The source of these receptors is a man under 40 in good health.

The chain links TRBV20-1 to TRBJ1-2; TRBD1 is a possible D gene (6 bases). This CDR3 is built from 15 residues. Germline V gives CDR1 DFQATT, CDR2 SNEGSKA (reference sequence). V was trimmed by 8 bases and J by 3 bases, leaving 22 bases between them. CDR3 in amino acids: CSTTQAGRGYYGYTF. CDR3 bases: TGCAGTACTACGCAAGCGGGCAGGGGATACTATGGCTACACCTTC.

This clonotype was seen a few times. The chain recombines TRBV12-3 or TRBV12-4 with TRBJ2-7, with D perhaps matching TRBD1 or TRBD2 (5 bases each). Trimming took 8 bases from V and 7 from J, leaving 12 bases between them. The CDR3 spans 11 residues. Here the CDR3 reads CASRGYNEQYF. CDR3 coding DNA: TGTGCCAGCCGGGGCTACAATGAGCAGTACTTC.

This clonotype was counted between two and nine times. The genes are TRBV12-3 or TRBV12-4 and TRBJ1-2; TRBD1 might be the D (5 bases). The length of the CDR3 is 14 residues. Trimming stripped 6 bases from V and 10 bases from J, with 21 bases between. The CDR3 sequence: CASRASQGNTPYTF. CDR3 bases: TGTGCCAGCAGAGCCAGTCAGGGAAATACGCCCTACACCTTC.

In its sample, this clonotype was seen a few times. The chain joins TRBV20-1 to TRBJ2-5; the D is unclear. Germline assignment: CDR1 DFQATT and CDR2 SNEGSKA (reference sequence). Trimming left V 1 base short and J 5 bases short, with 17 bases between. The CDR3 extends over 15 amino acids. In nucleotides, the CDR3 is TGCAGTGCTAGAGTTTCACAGATAACCCGGGAGACCCAGTACTTC. It codes for CSARVSQITRETQYF.

This chain joins TRBV27 and TRBJ2-7; 8 nucleotides line up with TRBD1. Losses at the gene ends were 6 bases for V and 3 bases for J; bases not matched to a gene: 7. This CDR3 has 14 amino acids. The germline V gene encodes CDR1 MNHEY and CDR2 SMNVEV (reference sequence). The CDR3: CASSPGQAIYEQYF. CDR3 nucleotide sequence: TGTGCCAGCAGCCCGGGACAGGCGATCTACGAGCAGTACTTC.

V and J are TRBV2 and TRBJ2-7, with no clear D. In germline, CDR1 is SNHLY, CDR2 FYNNEI. V lost 6 bases, J lost 6 bases, and 21 bases lay in between. The CDR3 has 15 residues. CDR3 sequence: CASRESDQRRGEQYF. The CDR3, as DNA: TGTGCCAGCAGAGAAAGTGACCAACGAAGAGGCGAGCAGTACTTC. The full variable domain, with the rest looked up from reference TRBV2 and TRBJ2-7, is EPEVTQTPSHQVTQMGQEVILRCVPISNHLYFYWYRQILGQKVEFLVSFYNNEISEKSEIFDDQFSVERPDGSNFTLKIRSTKLEDSAMYFCASRESDQRRGEQYFGPGTRLTVT.

This sequence joins TRBV20-1 and TRBJ1-2; perhaps TRBD1 as D (5 bases). Trimming cost V 0 bases and J 4 bases, with 12 bases left between them. The length of the CDR3 is 14 residues. Germline CDR1 and CDR2: DFQATT and SNEGSKA (reference sequence). CDR3 amino acids: CSARDGDSSYGYTF. The DNA of the CDR3 is TGCAGTGCTAGAGATGGAGACAGCTCCTATGGCTACACCTTC.

V gene TRBV5-1 combines with J gene TRBJ1-2; D might be TRBD1 (5 bases). The CDR3 is made up of 15 amino acids. Germline values: CDR1 SGHRS, CDR2 YFSETQ. V dropped 0 bases and J dropped 3 bases, with 12 bases sitting between them. The CDR3 protein is CASSLAEAQDYGYTF. Here the CDR3 DNA reads TGCGCCAGCAGCTTGGCCGAAGCACAGGACTATGGCTACACCTTC.

The chain is built from TRBV9 and TRBJ2-1; 8 bases fit TRBD1. In germline, CDR1 is SGDLS, CDR2 YYNGEE. The V segment lost 2 bases and the J segment 2 bases; nucleotides outside the gene matches: 6. This CDR3 has 16 amino acids. This CDR3 reads CASSVPGGATYNEQFF. CDR3 nucleotides: TGTGCCAGCAGCGTCCCAGGGGGCGCCACCTACAATGAGCAGTTCTTC.

J is TRBJ2-3 and V is TRBV7-9, with 9 bases fitting TRBD1. The CDR3 consists of 16 residues. V lost 4 bases, J lost 2 bases, and 7 bases stayed unmatched. CDR1 and CDR2 from the germline V gene are SEHNR and FQNEAQ (reference sequence). The CDR3 reads CASSSDGQGLTDTQYF. CDR3 nucleotide sequence: TGTGCCAGCAGCTCCGACGGACAGGGGCTCACAGATACGCAGTATTTT.

The V call is TRBV27, the J call TRBJ1-1; D not resolved. The germline V and J ends were trimmed by 6 bases and 1 base, with 6 bases remaining between them. Germline lookup yields CDR1 MNHEY and CDR2 SMNVEV (reference sequence). The CDR3 totals 12 residues. The CDR3 DNA reads as TGTGCCAGCAGGTGGCCGAACACTGAAGCTTTCTTT. As protein: CASRWPNTEAFF.

The chain employs TRBV7-2 and TRBJ2-3; TRBD2 agrees at 14 bases. This CDR3 contains 15 residues. From germline, CDR1 is SGHTA and CDR2 FQGNSA. V lost 7 bases and J lost 5; bases outside the gene matches: 5. The CDR3 DNA follows: TGTGCCAGCACCGCCGGACTAGCGGGAGGAGATACGCAGTATTTT. Translated, it gives CASTAGLAGGDTQYF.

The chain is built from TRBV7-9 and TRBJ2-1; TRBD2 matches 9 bases. Germline CDR1 and CDR2: SEHNR and FQNEAQ (reference sequence). V was clipped by 3 bases and J by 8 bases; unmatched bases: 8. There are 15 residues in the CDR3. The CDR3 protein is CASSLAGGLSHEQFF. The CDR3 nucleotides are TGTGCCAGCAGCTTGGCGGGGGGGCTTTCCCATGAGCAGTTCTTC.

The table lists this clonotype with a few counts. This rearrangement joins TRBV7-2 to TRBJ1-6, with D unclear. V shed 6 bases and J shed 9 bases, with 9 bases lying between them. Germline V gives CDR1 SGHTA, CDR2 FQGNSA. This CDR3 contains 12 residues. CDR3 nucleotide sequence: TGTGCCAGCAGTCCAGGAATTTCACCCCTCCACTTT. Encoded protein: CASSPGISPLHF.

This chain connects TRBV3-1 to TRBJ2-3; the D gene could be TRBD1 or TRBD2 (5 bases each). This CDR3 comprises 13 residues. Deletions cut 4 bases from V and 5 bases from J, with 10 bases between. CDR1 is LGHDT, CDR2 YNNKEL, per germline (reference sequence). The CDR3 DNA follows: TGTGCCAGCAGCCGTAGTGGGGGAGATACGCAGTATTTT. Translating gives CASSRSGGDTQYF.

The CDR3 DNA follows: TGTGCCAGCAGTTTCGGTCAGGGCAATGAGCAGTTCTTC. This encodes CASSFGQGNEQFF. This chain links TRBV12-3 or TRBV12-4 with TRBJ2-1, with D possibly being TRBD1 (5 bases). The ends were cut back, 3 bases at V and 6 bases at J, with 9 bases in the middle. The CDR3 has 13 residues.

This clonotype was found a few times. The chain uses TRBV5-1 and TRBJ1-2, with D possibly matching TRBD1 (5 bases). This CDR3 spans 15 amino acids. Per germline, CDR1 SGHRS and CDR2 YFSETQ. Trimming shortened V by 5 bases and J by 1 base, and 15 bases separated the two germline ends. In nucleotides, the CDR3 is TGCGCCAGCAGGACCACCTCGACAGTTAACTATGGCTACACCTTC. Amino acid sequence: CASRTTSTVNYGYTF.

This rearrangement joins TRBV29-1 to TRBJ1-2; TRBD1 matches 10 bases. V shed 7 bases and J 6 bases; nucleotides not matched to a gene: 5. From germline, CDR1 is SQVTM and CDR2 ANQGSEA. This CDR3 spans 12 amino acids. As DNA, the CDR3 is TGCAGCGGTCAAGGGACAGGGGATGGCTACACCTTC. Translating it yields CSGQGTGDGYTF.

This clonotype is a singleton in its sample. The V and J genes are TRBV5-1 and TRBJ2-3; 7 nucleotides align to TRBD2. Losses at the gene ends were 4 bases for V and 2 bases for J; bases not matched to a gene: 19. This CDR3 has 19 amino acids. Germline CDR1 SGHRS, CDR2 YFSETQ. The CDR3 loop reads CASSLRSDGTIWSTDTQYF. The CDR3 DNA reads as TGCGCCAGCAGCCTACGTTCAGACGGGACTATTTGGTCCACAGATACGCAGTATTTT.

This clonotype appeared many times. V and J are TRBV20-1 and TRBJ2-7, with D unresolved. Germline V CDR1 and CDR2: DFQATT, SNEGSKA (reference sequence). The length of the CDR3 is 13 residues. The V end was cut by 6 bases, the J end by 0 bases, with 12 bases between. CDR3 sequence (DNA): TGCAGTGCCACCATCGATAGCTCCTACGAGCAGTACTTC. It yields the protein CSATIDSSYEQYF.

This clonotype was recorded a few times. The chain is built from TRBV29-1 and TRBJ2-5; 8 nucleotides align to TRBD1. After removal of 5 bases from V and 5 bases from J, the junction contained 10 bases not matched to a gene. Germline V gene lookup returns CDR1 SQVTM and CDR2 ANQGSEA. There are 14 residues in the CDR3. The CDR3 reads CSVPPRTGGETQYF. CDR3 nucleotides: TGCAGCGTTCCCCCCCGCACAGGGGGGGAGACCCAGTACTTC.

The chain recombines TRBV20-1 with TRBJ2-3; no reliable D call. CDR1 DFQATT and CDR2 SNEGSKA come from the germline V gene (reference sequence). The ends were cut back, 2 bases at V and 6 bases at J, with 9 bases in the middle. The CDR3 covers 12 residues. The CDR3 here is CSARLDSDTQYF. CDR3 sequence (DNA): TGCAGTGCTAGACTCGACTCTGATACGCAGTATTTT.

The chain is built from TRBV27 and TRBJ2-3, with 11 bases that match TRBD2. This CDR3 spans 16 amino acids. Germline-derived CDR1 and CDR2 are MNHEY and SMNVEV (reference sequence). Germline trimming cut 6 bases from V and 2 bases from J; bases unmatched to any gene: 7. CDR3 loop: CASRLLLAGDTDTQYF. CDR3 DNA: TGTGCCAGCAGACTCTTACTAGCGGGGGACACAGATACGCAGTATTTT.

This clonotype came up a few times. V gene TRBV7-2 combines with J gene TRBJ2-3; D unresolved. The germline V gene has CDR1 SGHTA and CDR2 FQGNSA. The CDR3 sequence is 12 residues long. With 6 bases removed from V and 5 bases from J, the gap between germline ends came to 9 bases. The CDR3 sequence: CASSFHRDTQYF. The CDR3 region has the DNA TGTGCCAGCAGTTTCCATCGAGATACGCAGTATTTT.

This sequence joins TRBV9 and TRBJ2-6; D perhaps matches TRBD2 (5 bases). V gave up 1 base and J gave up 2 bases, with 10 bases separating them. From germline, CDR1 is SGDLS and CDR2 YYNGEE. The CDR3 has 16 amino acids. The CDR3 loop is CASSVNLGTGANVLTF. The CDR3 DNA reads TGTGCCAGCAGCGTAAACCTCGGGACTGGGGCCAACGTCCTGACTTTC.

This clonotype has only a few counts. This chain connects TRBV12-3 or TRBV12-4 to TRBJ2-5; no reliable D call. With 7 bases removed from V and 4 bases from J, the gap between germline ends came to 13 bases. There are 13 residues in the CDR3. The CDR3 region is CASTIGTVETQYF. CDR3 nucleotide sequence: TGTGCCAGCACCATCGGTACCGTAGAGACCCAGTACTTC.